This T cell receptor beta chain comes out of a study of T cell changes during pregnancy in multiple sclerosis. There are a few counts of this clone. Sequencing used immunoSEQ multiplex PCR; TCRdb keeps in-frame clones, though not all of them. The sample shows about 97,000 clones, less than 95% of them seen only once. CDR1 and CDR2 (germline): MNHNS, SASEGT. The CDR3 extends over 15 amino acids. The ends lost 3 bases at V and 1 base at J; junction bases unmatched: 3. The clonotype comes from a female donor in good health, enrolled as a control in a pregnancy study. The chain combines TRBV6-1 with TRBJ2-3, with 8 positions matching TRBD2. The sequences come from peripheral blood, collected in the second trimester of pregnancy. CDR3 protein: CASSDVGRGTDTQYF. The DNA for the CDR3 is TGTGCCAGCAGTGACGTCGGGAGGGGCACAGATACGCAGTATTTT.